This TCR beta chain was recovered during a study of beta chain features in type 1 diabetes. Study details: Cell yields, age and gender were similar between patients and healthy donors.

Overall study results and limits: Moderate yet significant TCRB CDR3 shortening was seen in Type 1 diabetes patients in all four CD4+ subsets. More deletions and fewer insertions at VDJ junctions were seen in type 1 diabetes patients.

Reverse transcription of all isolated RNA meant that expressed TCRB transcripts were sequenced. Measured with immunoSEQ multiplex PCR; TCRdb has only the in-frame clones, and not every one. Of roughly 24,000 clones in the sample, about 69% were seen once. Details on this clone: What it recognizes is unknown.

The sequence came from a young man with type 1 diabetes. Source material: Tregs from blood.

CDR3 loop: CSVGPRGGWTGELFF. Here the CDR3 DNA reads TGCAGCGTTGGGCCTAGGGGGGGGTGGACCGGGGAGCTGTTTTTT. The V and J genes are TRBV29-1 and TRBJ2-2; possibly TRBD2 for D (7 bases). CDR3 length equals 15 residues. V dropped 4 bases and J dropped 5 bases, with 17 bases sitting between them. The V gene's germline CDR1 is SQVTM and CDR2 ANQGSEA.